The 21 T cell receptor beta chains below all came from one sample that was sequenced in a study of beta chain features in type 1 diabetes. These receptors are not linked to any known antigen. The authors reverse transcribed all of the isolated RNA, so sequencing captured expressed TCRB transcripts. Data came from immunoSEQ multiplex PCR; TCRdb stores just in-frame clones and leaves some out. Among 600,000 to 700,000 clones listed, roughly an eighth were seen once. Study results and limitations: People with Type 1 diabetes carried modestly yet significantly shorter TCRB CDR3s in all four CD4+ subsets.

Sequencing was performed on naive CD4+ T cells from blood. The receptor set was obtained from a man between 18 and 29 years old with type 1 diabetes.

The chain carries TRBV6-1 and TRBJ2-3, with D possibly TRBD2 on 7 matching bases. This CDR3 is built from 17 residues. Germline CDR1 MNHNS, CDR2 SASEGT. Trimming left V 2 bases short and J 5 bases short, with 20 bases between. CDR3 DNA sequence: TGTGCCAGCAGTGAATTTGGCGGGGGCCTATTGGTAGATACGCAGTATTTT. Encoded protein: CASSEFGGGLLVDTQYF.

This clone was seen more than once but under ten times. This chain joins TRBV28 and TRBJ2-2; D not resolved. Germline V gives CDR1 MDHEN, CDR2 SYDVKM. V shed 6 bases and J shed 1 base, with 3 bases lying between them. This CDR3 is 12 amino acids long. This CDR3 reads CASRGNTGELFF. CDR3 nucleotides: TGTGCCAGCAGGGGGAACACCGGGGAGCTGTTTTTT.

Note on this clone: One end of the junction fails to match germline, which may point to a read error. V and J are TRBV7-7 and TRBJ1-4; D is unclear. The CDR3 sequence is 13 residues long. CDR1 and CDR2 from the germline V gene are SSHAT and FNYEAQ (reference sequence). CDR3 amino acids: CASSLALAEKLFF. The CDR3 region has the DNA TGTGCTAGCAGCTTAGCGTTAGCTGAAAAACTGTTTTTT.

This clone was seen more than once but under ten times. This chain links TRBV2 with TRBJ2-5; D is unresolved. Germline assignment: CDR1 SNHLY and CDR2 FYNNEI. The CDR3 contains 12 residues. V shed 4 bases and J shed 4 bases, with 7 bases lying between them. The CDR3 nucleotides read TGTGCCAGCAGTGCTGTGCGAGAGACCCAGTACTTC. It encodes CASSAVRETQYF.

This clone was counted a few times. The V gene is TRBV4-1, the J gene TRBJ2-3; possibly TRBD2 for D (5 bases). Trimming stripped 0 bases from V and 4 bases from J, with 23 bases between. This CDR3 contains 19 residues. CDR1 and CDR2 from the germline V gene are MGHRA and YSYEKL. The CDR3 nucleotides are TGCGCCAGCAGCCAAGAAGGTAGATTAACTAGGTTACTGCCAGATACGCAGTATTTT. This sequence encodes CASSQEGRLTRLLPDTQYF.

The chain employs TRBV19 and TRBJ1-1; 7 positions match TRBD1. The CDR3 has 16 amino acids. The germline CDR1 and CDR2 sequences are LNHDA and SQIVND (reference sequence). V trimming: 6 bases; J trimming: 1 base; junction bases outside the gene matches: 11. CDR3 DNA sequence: TGTGCCAGTAGCCTCTCGGGACAGTCTTCGAACACTGAAGCTTTCTTT. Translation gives CASSLSGQSSNTEAFF.

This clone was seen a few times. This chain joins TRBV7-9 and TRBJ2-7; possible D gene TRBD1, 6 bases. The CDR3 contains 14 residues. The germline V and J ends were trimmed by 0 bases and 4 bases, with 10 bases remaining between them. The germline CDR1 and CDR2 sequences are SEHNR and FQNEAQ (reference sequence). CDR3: CASSLAGQTYEQYF. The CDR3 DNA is TGTGCCAGCAGCTTAGCGGGACAAACATACGAGCAGTACTTC.

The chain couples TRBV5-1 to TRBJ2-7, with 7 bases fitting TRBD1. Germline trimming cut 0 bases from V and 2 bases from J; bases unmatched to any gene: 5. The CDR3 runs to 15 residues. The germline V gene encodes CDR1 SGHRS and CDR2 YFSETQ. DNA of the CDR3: TGCGCCAGCAGCTTGGGACAGGGCTCTACCTACGAGCAGTACTTC. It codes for CASSLGQGSTYEQYF.

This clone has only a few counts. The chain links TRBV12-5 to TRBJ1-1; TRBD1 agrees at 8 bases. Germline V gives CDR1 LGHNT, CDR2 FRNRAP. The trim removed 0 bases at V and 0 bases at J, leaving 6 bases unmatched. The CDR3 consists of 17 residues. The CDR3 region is CASGLVLTGVMNTEAFF. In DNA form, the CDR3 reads TGTGCTAGTGGTTTGGTCCTGACAGGGGTTATGAACACTGAAGCTTTCTTT.

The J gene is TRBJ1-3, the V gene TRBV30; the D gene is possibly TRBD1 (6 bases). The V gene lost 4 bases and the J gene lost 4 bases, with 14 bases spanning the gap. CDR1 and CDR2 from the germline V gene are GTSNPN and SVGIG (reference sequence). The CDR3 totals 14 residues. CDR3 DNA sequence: TGTGCCTGGATCCCGGGGGCAGGGGGAAACACCATATATTTT. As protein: CAWIPGAGGNTIYF.

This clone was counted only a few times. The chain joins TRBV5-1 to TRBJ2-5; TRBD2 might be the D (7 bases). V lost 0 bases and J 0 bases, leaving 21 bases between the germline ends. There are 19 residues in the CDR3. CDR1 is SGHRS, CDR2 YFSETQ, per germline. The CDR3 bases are TGCGCCAGCAGCTTGGCCAAAAATGTCGGGGGGCAGGACCAAGAGACCCAGTACTTC. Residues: CASSLAKNVGGQDQETQYF.

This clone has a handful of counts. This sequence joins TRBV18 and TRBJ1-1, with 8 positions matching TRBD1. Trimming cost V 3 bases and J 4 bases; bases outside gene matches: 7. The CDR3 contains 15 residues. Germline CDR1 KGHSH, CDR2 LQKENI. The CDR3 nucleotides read TGTGCCAGCTCACCTATCGGACAGGGTGGCACTGAAGCTTTCTTT. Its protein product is CASSPIGQGGTEAFF.

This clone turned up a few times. The CDR3 sequence: CATRGTDQPQHF. The CDR3, as DNA: TGTGCCACGAGAGGGACGGATCAGCCCCAGCATTTT. J is TRBJ1-5 and V is TRBV10-3; TRBD1 might be the D (5 bases). V was pared by 10 bases and J by 5 bases, with 12 bases between. Germline V gene sequence: CDR1 ENHRY, CDR2 SYGVKD. The CDR3 contains 12 residues.

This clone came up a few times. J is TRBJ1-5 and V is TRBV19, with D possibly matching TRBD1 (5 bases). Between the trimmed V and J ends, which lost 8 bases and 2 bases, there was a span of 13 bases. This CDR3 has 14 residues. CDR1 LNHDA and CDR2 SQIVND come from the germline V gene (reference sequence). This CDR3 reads CASAWGSGNQPQHF. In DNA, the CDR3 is TGTGCCAGTGCATGGGGCTCGGGCAATCAGCCCCAGCATTTT.

CDR3 coding DNA: TGTGCCTGGAGTCAAGGGACAGTTAGTTCACCCCTCCACTTT. Amino acids: CAWSQGTVSSPLHF. The V gene is TRBV30, the J gene TRBJ1-6, with 7 positions matching TRBD1. Losses at the gene ends were 2 bases for V and 9 bases for J; bases not matched to a gene: 7. CDR1 is GTSNPN and CDR2 is SVGIG in the germline V gene (reference sequence). The length of the CDR3 is 14 residues.

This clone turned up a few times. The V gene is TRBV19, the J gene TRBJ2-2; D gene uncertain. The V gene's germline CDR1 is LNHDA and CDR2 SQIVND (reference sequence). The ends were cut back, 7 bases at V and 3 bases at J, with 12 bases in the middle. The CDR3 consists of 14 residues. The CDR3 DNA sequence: TGTGCCAGTATCTCACAGTCCTACACCGGGGAGCTGTTTTTT. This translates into CASISQSYTGELFF.

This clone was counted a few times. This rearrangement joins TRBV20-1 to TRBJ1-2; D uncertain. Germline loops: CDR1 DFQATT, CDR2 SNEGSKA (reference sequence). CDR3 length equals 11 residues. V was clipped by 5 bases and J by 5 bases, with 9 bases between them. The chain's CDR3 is CSARTEYGYTF. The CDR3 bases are TGCAGTGCTCGGACTGAATATGGCTACACCTTC.

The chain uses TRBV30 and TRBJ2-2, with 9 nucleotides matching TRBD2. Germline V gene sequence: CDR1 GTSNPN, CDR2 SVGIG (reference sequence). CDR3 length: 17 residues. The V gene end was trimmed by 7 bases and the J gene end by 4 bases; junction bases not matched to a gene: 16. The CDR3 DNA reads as TGTGCCTTACATAGCGGGGGCCGCTCCGAACTCACCGGGGAGCTGTTTTTT. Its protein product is CALHSGGRSELTGELFF.

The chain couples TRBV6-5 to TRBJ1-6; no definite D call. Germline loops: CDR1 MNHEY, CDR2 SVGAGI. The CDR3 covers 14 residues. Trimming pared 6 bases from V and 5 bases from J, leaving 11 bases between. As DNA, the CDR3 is TGTGCCAGCAGATTAGACGGAAATAATTCACCCCTCCACTTT. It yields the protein CASRLDGNNSPLHF.

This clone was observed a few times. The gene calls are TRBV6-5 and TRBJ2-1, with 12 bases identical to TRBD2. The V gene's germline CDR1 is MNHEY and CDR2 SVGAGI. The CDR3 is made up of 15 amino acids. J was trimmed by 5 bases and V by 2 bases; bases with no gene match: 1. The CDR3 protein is CASSYLAGGDNEQFF. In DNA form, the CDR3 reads TGTGCCAGCAGTTACCTAGCGGGGGGGGACAATGAGCAGTTCTTC.

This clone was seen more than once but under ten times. The CDR3 loop reads CASKLAGPAYNEQFF. CDR3 in DNA: TGCGCCAGCAAACTAGCGGGGCCAGCCTACAATGAGCAGTTCTTC. The gene calls are TRBV5-1 and TRBJ2-1; TRBD2 agrees at 10 bases. Germline-derived CDR1 and CDR2 are SGHRS and YFSETQ. CDR3 length equals 15 residues. J gave up 2 bases and V 6 bases, and 5 bases lay outside the gene matches.